This T cell receptor (beta chain) was recovered during a study of blood T cell repertoires in COVID-19. Study at large: The analysed material was cDNA or gDNA that came from T cells, B-cell-depleted T cells, or PBMCs.

Original handling: For nucleated cells, counts were estimated from reference gene primer amplification. Assay used: immunoSEQ multiplex PCR; TCRdb lists only in-frame clones, some missing. That table is the source of V, J and clone size, and D and trimming were worked out from the DNA. The table shows 100,000 to 150,000 clones, with just under 80% occurring only once. This clone was picked up a small number of times. The sequence was collected from a human donor in a cohort sampled during active COVID-19. Sequenced material: peripheral blood.

Here the CDR3 reads CASSLYRANEQFF. In DNA form, the CDR3 reads TGTGCCAGCAGTTTGTACAGGGCAAATGAGCAGTTCTTC. V usage is TRBV27 and J usage is TRBJ2-1, with a possible D match to TRBD1 (6 bases). The germline V gene encodes CDR1 MNHEY and CDR2 SMNVEV (reference sequence). The length of the CDR3 is 13 residues. Trimming pared 3 bases from V and 7 bases from J, leaving 10 bases between.